This T cell receptor (beta chain) was captured in a study of blood T cell repertoires in COVID-19. Study-wide background: Samples representing acute and convalescent COVID-19 were sourced from the United States, Italy and Spain.

V lost 0 bases and J 5 bases, leaving 10 bases between the germline ends. The CDR3 has 14 amino acids. Germline CDR1 and CDR2: SGDLS and YYNGEE. Generated by immunoSEQ multiplex PCR, the TCRdb table keeps only in-frame clones and is missing some. The table has under 200,000 clones, roughly 80% seen once. The V call is TRBV9, the J call TRBJ2-3; D possibly corresponds to TRBD2 (5 bases). The receptor's source is a woman aged 60 to 75 with acute COVID-19. The sequenced sample consisted of PBMCs or T cells enriched from blood (not recorded which). CDR3 nucleotide sequence: TGTGCCAGCAGCGTAGTTACACGGGGAGATACGCAGTATTTT. It encodes CASSVVTRGDTQYF.